This T cell receptor beta chain originates from a study of control samples from healthy donors and cancer patients. Trimming cost V 7 bases and J 7 bases; bases outside gene matches: 11. The CDR3 is 14 residues long. Germline loops: CDR1 MNHEY, CDR2 SVGAGI. Data came from immunoSEQ multiplex PCR; TCRdb stores just in-frame clones and leaves some out. Here the sample spans some 410,000 clones, around 90% being singletons. The gene calls are TRBV6-5 and TRBJ2-7; 9 nucleotides agree with TRBD1. The receptor's source is a man in his forties with head and neck cancer. The sequencing input was PBMCs. The CDR3 spells CASNPRGQGREQYF. CDR3 DNA: TGTGCCAGCAACCCCAGGGGACAGGGTAGGGAGCAGTACTTC.